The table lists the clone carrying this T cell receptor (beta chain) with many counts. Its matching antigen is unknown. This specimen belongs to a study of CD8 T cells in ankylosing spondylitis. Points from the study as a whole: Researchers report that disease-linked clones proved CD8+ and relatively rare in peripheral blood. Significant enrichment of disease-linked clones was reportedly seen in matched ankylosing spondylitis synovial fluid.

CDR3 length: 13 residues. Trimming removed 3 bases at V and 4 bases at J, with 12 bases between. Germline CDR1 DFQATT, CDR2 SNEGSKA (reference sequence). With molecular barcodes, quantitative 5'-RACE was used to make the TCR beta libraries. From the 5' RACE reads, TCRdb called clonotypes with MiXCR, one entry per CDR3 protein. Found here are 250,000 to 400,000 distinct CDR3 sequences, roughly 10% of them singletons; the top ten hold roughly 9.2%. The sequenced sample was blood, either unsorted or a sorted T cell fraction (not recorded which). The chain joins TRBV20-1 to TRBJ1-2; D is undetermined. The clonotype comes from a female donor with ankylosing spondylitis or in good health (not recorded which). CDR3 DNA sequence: TGCAGTGCTAGTAAAGAGACTAGCTATGGCTACACCTTC. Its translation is CSASKETSYGYTF.